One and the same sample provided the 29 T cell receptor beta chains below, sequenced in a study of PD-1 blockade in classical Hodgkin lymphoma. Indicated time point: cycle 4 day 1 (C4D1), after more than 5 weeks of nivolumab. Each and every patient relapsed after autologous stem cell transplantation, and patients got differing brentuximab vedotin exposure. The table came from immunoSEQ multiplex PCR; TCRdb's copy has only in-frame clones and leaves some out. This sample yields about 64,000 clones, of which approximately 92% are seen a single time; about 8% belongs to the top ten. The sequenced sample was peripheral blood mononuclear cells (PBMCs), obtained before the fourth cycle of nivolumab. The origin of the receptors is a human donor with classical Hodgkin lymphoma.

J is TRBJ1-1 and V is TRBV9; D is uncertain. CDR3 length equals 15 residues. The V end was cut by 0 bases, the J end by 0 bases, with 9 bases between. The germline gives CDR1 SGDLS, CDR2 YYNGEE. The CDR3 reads CASSVDSHMNTEAFF. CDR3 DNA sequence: TGTGCCAGCAGCGTAGACAGCCACATGAACACTGAAGCTTTCTTT. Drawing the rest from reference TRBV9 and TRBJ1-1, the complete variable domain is DSGVTQTPKHLITATGQRVTLRCSPRSGDLSVYWYQQSLDQGLQFLIQYYNGEERAKGNILERFSAQQFPDLHSELNLSSLELGDSALYFCASSVDSHMNTEAFFGQGTRLTVV.

In DNA form, the CDR3 reads TGTGCCATCAGTGAAAACAAGAACACTGAAGCTTTCTTT. Amino acid sequence: CAISENKNTEAFF. The rearrangement links TRBV10-3 to TRBJ1-1; D gene unclear. In germline, CDR1 is ENHRY, CDR2 SYGVKD. Trimming cost V 3 bases and J 1 base, with 6 bases left between them. The CDR3 length is 13 residues.

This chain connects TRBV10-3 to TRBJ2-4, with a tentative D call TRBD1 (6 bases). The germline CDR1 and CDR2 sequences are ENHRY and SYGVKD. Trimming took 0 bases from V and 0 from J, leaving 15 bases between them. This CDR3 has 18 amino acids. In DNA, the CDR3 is TGTGCCATCAGTGAGTCTTGGCAGGGGCCACTAGCCAAAAACATTCAGTACTTC. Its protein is CAISESWQGPLAKNIQYF.

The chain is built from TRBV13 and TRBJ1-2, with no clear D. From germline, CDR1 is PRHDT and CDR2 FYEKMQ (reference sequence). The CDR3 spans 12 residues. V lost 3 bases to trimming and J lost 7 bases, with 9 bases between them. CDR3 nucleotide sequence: TGTGCCAGCAGCTTCGACGTTCTTGGCTACACCTTC. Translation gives CASSFDVLGYTF.

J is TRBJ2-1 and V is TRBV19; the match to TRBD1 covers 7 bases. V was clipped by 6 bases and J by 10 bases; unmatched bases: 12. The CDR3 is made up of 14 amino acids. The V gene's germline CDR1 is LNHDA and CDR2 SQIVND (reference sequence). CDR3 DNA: TGTGCCAGTAGCAGAGGGACAGCATTTTTAGAGCAGTTCTTC. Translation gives CASSRGTAFLEQFF.

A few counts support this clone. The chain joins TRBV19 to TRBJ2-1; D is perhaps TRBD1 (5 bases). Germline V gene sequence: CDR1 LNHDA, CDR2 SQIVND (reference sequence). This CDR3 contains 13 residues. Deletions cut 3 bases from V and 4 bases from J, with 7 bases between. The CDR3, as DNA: TGTGCCAGTAGTATGGACACGTACAATGAGCAGTTCTTC. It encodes CASSMDTYNEQFF.

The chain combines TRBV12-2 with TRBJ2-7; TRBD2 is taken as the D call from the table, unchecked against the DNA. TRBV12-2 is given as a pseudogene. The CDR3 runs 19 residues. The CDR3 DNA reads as TGTGCAAGTCGCTTGCCGGCCAAGCGGGAGGGCCTTAAGGGGTACGAGCAGTACTTC. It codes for CASRLPAKREGLKGYEQYF.

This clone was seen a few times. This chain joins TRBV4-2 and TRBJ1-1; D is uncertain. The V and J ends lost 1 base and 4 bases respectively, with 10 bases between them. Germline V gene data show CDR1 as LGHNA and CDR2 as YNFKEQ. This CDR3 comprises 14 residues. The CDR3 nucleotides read TGTGCCAGCAGCCAAGGTCCCAGGCCCACTGAAGCTTTCTTT. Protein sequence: CASSQGPRPTEAFF.

This CDR3 reads CASSYFDRDTEAFF. CDR3 DNA sequence: TGTGCCAGCAGTTACTTCGACAGGGACACTGAAGCTTTCTTT. This rearrangement joins TRBV6-5 to TRBJ1-1, with TRBD1 matching 7 bases. After removal of 1 base from V and 3 bases from J, the junction contained 2 bases not matched to a gene. Germline V lookup: CDR1 MNHEY, CDR2 SVGAGI. The CDR3 is 14 residues long.

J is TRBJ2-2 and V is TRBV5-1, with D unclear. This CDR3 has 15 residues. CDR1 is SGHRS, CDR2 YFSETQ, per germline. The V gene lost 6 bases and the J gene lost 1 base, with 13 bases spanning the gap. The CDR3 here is CASKMVTRNTGELFF. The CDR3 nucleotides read TGCGCCAGCAAAATGGTGACAAGGAACACCGGGGAGCTGTTTTTT. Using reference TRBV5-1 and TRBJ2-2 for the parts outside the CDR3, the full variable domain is KAGVTQTPRYLIKTRGQQVTLSCSPISGHRSVSWYQQTPGQGLQFLFEYFSETQRNKGNFPGRFSGRQFSNSRSEMNVSTLELGDSALYLCASKMVTRNTGELFFGEGSRLTVL.

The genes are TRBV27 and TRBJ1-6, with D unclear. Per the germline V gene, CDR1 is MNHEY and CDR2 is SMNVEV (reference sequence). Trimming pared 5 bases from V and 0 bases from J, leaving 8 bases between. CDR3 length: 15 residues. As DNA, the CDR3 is TGTGCCAGCAGTCCATACCTCTCCTATAATTCACCCCTCCACTTT. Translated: CASSPYLSYNSPLHF.

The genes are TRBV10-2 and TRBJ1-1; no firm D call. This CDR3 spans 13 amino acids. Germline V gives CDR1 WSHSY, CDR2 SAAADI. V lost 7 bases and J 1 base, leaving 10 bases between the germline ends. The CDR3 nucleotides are TGCGCCAGCACCCCGAACCCGAACACTGAAGCTTTCTTT. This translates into CASTPNPNTEAFF.

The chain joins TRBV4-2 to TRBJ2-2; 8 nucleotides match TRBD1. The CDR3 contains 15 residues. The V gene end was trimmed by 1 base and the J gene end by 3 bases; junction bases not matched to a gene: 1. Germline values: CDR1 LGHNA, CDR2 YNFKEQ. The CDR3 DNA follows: TGTGCCAGCAGCCAAGTGGACAGGGACACCGGGGAGCTGTTTTTT. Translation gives CASSQVDRDTGELFF.

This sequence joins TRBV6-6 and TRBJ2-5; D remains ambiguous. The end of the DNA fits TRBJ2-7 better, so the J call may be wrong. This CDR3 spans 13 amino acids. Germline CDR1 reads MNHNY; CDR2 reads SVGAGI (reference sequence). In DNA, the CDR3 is TGTGCCAGCAGTCCAGTGGGGATCTACGAGCAGTACTTC. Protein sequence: CASSPVGIYEQYF.

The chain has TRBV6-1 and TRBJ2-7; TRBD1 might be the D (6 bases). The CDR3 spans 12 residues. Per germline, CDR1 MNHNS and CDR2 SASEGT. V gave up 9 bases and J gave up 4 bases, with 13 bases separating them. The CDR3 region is CASTGTNYEQYF. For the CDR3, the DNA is TGTGCCAGTACAGGGACGAATTACGAGCAGTACTTC.

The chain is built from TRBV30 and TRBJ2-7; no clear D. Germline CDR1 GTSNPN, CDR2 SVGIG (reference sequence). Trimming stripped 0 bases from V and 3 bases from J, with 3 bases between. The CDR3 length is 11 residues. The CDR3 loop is CAWSVSYEQYF. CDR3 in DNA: TGTGCCTGGAGTGTCAGCTACGAGCAGTACTTC. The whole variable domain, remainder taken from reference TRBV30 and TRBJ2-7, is SQTIHQWPATLVQPVGSPLSLECTVEGTSNPNLYWYRQAAGRGLQLLFYSVGIGQISSEVPQNLSASRPQDRQFILSSKKLLLSDSGFYLCAWSVSYEQYFGPGTRLTVT.

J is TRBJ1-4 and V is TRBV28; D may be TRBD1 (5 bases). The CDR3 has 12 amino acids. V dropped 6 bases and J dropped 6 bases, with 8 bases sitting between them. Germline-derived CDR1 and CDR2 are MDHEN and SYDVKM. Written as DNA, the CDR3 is TGTGCCAGCAGGGGGCAGCATGAAAAACTGTTTTTT. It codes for CASRGQHEKLFF.

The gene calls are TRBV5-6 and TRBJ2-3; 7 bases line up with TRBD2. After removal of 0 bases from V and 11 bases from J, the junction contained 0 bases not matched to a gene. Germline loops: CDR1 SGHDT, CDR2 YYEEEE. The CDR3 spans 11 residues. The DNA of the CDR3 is TGTGCCAGCAGCTTGGCGGGGGGGCAGTATTTT. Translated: CASSLAGGQYF.

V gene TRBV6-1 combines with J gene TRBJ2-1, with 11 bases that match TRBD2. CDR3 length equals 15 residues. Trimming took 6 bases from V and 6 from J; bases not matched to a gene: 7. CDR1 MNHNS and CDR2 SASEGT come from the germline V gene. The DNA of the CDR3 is TGTGCCAGCAGATTCACTAGCGGGAGCGGCAATGAGCAGTTCTTC. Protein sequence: CASRFTSGSGNEQFF.

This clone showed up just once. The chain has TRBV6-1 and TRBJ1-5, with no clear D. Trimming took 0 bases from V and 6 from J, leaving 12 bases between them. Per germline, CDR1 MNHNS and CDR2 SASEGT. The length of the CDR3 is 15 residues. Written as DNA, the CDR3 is TGTGCCAGCAGTGAAGCGGGCGGAGGAGGTCAGCCCCAGCATTTT. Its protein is CASSEAGGGGQPQHF.

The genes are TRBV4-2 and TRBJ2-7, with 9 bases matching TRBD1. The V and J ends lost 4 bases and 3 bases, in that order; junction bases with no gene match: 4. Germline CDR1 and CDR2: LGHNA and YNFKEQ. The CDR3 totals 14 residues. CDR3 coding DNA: TGTGCCAGCAGCCCCGGGACAGGGATCTACGAGCAGTACTTC. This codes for CASSPGTGIYEQYF.

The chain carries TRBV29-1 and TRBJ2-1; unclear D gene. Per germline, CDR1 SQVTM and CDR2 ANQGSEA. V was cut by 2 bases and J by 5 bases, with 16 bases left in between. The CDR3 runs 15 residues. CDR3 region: CSVEPAPGPDNEQFF. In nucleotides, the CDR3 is TGCAGCGTTGAACCAGCCCCAGGCCCGGACAATGAGCAGTTCTTC.

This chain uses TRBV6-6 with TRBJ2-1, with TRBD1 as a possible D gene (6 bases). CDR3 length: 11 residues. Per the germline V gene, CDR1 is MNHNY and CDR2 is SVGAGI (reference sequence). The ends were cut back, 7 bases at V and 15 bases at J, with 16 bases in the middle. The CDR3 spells CASNSGTRLFF. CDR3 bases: TGTGCCAGCAACTCGGGGACACGTTTGTTCTTC.

The CDR3, as DNA: TGTGCCAGCAGTGATACCGGACAGGGATTCTACGAGCAGTACTTC. The encoded protein is CASSDTGQGFYEQYF. The chain couples TRBV25-1 to TRBJ2-7; 8 bases match TRBD1. CDR3 length: 15 amino acids. The V gene's germline CDR1 is MGHDK and CDR2 SYGVNS. The V gene end was trimmed by 3 bases and the J gene end by 3 bases; junction bases not matched to a gene: 7.

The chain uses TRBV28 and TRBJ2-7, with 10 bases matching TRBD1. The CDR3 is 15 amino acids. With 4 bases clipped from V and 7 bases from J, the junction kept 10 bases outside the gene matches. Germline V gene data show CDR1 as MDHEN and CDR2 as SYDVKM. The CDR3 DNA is TGTGCCAGCAGTTCGTCCGGGACAGGGGTGGAAGAGCAGTACTTC. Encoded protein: CASSSSGTGVEEQYF. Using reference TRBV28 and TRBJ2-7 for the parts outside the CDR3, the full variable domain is DVKVTQSSRYLVKRTGEKVFLECVQDMDHENMFWYRQDPGLGLRLIYFSYDVKMKEKGDIPEGYSVSREKKERFSLILESASTNQTSMYLCASSSSGTGVEEQYFGPGTRLTVT.

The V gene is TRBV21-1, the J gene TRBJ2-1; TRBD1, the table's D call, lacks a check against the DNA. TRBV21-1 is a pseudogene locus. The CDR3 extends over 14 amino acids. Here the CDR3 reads CASSKAGTRREQFF. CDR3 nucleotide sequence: TGTGCCAGCAGCAAAGCGGGGACAAGACGGGAGCAGTTCTTC.

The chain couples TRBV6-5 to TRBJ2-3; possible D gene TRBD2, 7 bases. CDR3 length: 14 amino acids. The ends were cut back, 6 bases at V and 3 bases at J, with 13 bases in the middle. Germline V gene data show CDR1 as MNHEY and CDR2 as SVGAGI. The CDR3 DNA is TGTGCCAGCAGCGGGGGAGGGGGTACAGATACGCAGTATTTT. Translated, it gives CASSGGGGTDTQYF.

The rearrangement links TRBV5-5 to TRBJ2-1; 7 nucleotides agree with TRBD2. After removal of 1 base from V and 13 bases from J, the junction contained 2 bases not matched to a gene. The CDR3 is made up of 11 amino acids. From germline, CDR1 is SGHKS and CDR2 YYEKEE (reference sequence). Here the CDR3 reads CASSLREAQFF. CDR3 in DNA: TGTGCCAGCAGCTTGCGGGAGGCCCAGTTCTTC.

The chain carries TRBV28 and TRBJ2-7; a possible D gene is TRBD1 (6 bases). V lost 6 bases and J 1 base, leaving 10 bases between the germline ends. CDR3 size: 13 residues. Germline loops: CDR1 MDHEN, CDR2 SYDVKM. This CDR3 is CASRLQGSYEQYF. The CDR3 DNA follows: TGTGCCAGCAGACTCCAGGGGTCCTACGAGCAGTACTTC.